This record looks at one TCR beta chain sequence and its context. The antigen is undetermined. This entry comes from a study of shared clonotypes between healthy human individuals. Produced via immunoSEQ multiplex PCR; TCRdb's table is partial and in-frame only. This sample carries fewer than 1.8 million clones, 97% to 99% of them seen once, and the ten largest clones take 0.36%. General study points: Sampling included only blood; tissue repertoires likely differ. Roughly 4.6% of naive CD4 clonotypes were common to a few donors. Memory subsets generally showed lower estimated richness than naive subsets.

Donors, without exception, were Caucasian adults residing in Nashville, Tennessee. The CDR3 contains 13 residues. V was shortened by 1 base and J by 7 bases, with 10 bases between the two germline ends. In germline, CDR1 is SGHAT, CDR2 FQNNGV. The rearrangement uses TRBV11-2 and TRBJ1-1, with D possibly TRBD1 on 5 matching bases. Input material: naive CD4+ T cells sorted from blood. Subset described: CD45RA+ positively selected. The sequence came from a man aged 30-40 years in good health. CDR3 DNA: TGTGCCAGCAGCTTAGGGGGGTACAGTGAAGCTTTCTTT. As protein: CASSLGGYSEAFF.